These 30 T cell receptor beta chains were sequenced from one sample in a study of T cells after yellow fever vaccination. TCRdb redid the calling of the 5' RACE reads with MiXCR, one entry per CDR3 protein. The sample holds a few hundred thousand distinct CDR3 sequences, roughly 8% seen once. This sample comprised PBMCs, obtained roughly seven weeks after the first yellow fever vaccination. These receptors were collected from a man aged 18 to 29 who received the YFV17D yellow fever vaccine.

This clonotype was observed at least ten times. V usage is TRBV13 and J usage is TRBJ2-7; no firm D call. V was trimmed by 0 bases and J by 7 bases, leaving 4 bases between them. The CDR3 runs 11 residues. Germline lookup yields CDR1 PRHDT and CDR2 FYEKMQ (reference sequence). For the CDR3, the DNA is TGTGCCAGCAGCTTAGGGGGGGAGCAGTACTTC. Encoded protein: CASSLGGEQYF. The variable domain in full, with the rest retrieved from reference TRBV13 and TRBJ2-7, is AAGVIQSPRHLIKEKRETATLKCYPIPRHDTVYWYQQGPGQDPQFLISFYEKMQSDKGSIPDRFSAQQFSDYHSELNMSSLELGDSALYFCASSLGGEQYFGPGTRLTVT.

In its sample, this clonotype was seen a few times. The V gene is TRBV7-2, the J gene TRBJ2-7, with TRBD2 matching 7 bases. With V trimmed by 7 bases and J by 3 bases, 9 bases remained unmatched. Germline CDR1 and CDR2: SGHTA and FQGNSA. There are 14 residues in the CDR3. The CDR3 DNA is TGTGCCAGCACCACCGGGACTACCAACTACGAGCAGTACTTC. Its translation is CASTTGTTNYEQYF.

The V and J genes are TRBV6-1 and TRBJ1-2; the D gene is possibly TRBD1 (6 bases). This CDR3 comprises 15 residues. Trimming removed 8 bases from V and 7 bases from J, with 23 bases in between. CDR1 MNHNS and CDR2 SASEGT come from the germline V gene. CDR3 sequence reads: CASGKRGGAIGGYTF. CDR3 nucleotides: TGTGCCAGCGGCAAGAGGGGGGGAGCCATAGGTGGCTACACCTTC.

This clonotype turned up a few times. This sequence joins TRBV5-1 and TRBJ2-1; D is uncertain. Germline-derived CDR1 and CDR2 are SGHRS and YFSETQ. The CDR3 has 13 residues. V was cut by 1 base and J by 5 bases, with 7 bases left in between. The CDR3 nucleotides are TGCGCCAGCAGCTTGTCCACTAACAATGAGCAGTTCTTC. This sequence encodes CASSLSTNNEQFF.

The sample holds a few counts of this clonotype. This chain uses TRBV11-2 with TRBJ2-2; perhaps TRBD2 as D (5 bases). The CDR3 is 15 residues long. V was shortened by 4 bases and J by 1 base, with 10 bases between the two germline ends. Looked up from germline, CDR1 is SGHAT and CDR2 is FQNNGV. The CDR3 loop reads CASSYHSGNTGELFF. The CDR3 nucleotides read TGTGCCAGCAGCTACCACAGCGGGAACACCGGGGAGCTGTTTTTT.

The CDR3 loop reads CASSPVGAYEQYF. CDR3 DNA: TGTGCCAGCAGCCCTGTAGGGGCCTACGAGCAGTACTTC. The rearrangement joins TRBV6-2 or TRBV6-3 to TRBJ2-7; TRBD1 might be the D (5 bases). V lost 6 bases and J lost 2, with 11 bases in between. The CDR3 spans 13 residues. The germline CDR1 and CDR2 sequences are MNHEY and SVGEGT.

This clonotype was picked up a small number of times. CDR3 in amino acids: CASSLAGAPKEQFF. The DNA for the CDR3 is TGTGCCAGCAGTTTAGCCGGGGCCCCCAAAGAGCAGTTCTTC. This rearrangement joins TRBV6-2 or TRBV6-3 to TRBJ2-1; perhaps D is TRBD1 or TRBD2 (5 bases each). The CDR3 is 14 amino acids. CDR1 MNHEY and CDR2 SVGEGT come from the germline V gene. The V end lost 4 bases, the J end lost 10 bases, and 17 bases lay between the germline ends.

This clonotype occurred many times. The chain uses TRBV4-3 and TRBJ1-4; the D gene is possibly TRBD1 (5 bases). V lost 0 bases to trimming and J lost 8 bases, with 16 bases between them. Germline V gene sequence: CDR1 LGHNA, CDR2 YSLEER. The CDR3 sequence is 16 residues long. CDR3 sequence reads: CASSQDSGRAGEKLFF. DNA of the CDR3: TGCGCCAGCAGCCAAGATAGCGGCAGGGCGGGCGAAAAACTGTTTTTT.

This clonotype occurred many times. This rearrangement joins TRBV12-3 or TRBV12-4 to TRBJ2-2; D is unclear. There are 15 residues in the CDR3. Trimming cost V 7 bases and J 6 bases, with 18 bases left between them. This CDR3 reads CASTILTPRAGELFF. In DNA form, the CDR3 reads TGTGCCAGCACCATACTAACCCCACGCGCCGGGGAGCTGTTTTTT.

This clonotype was detected only a few times. V is TRBV2 and J is TRBJ1-1; D not resolved. The germline V and J ends were trimmed by 2 bases and 0 bases, with 4 bases remaining between them. The CDR3 is made up of 13 amino acids. Germline V lookup: CDR1 SNHLY, CDR2 FYNNEI. CDR3 residues: CASSERMNTEAFF. The CDR3 DNA reads as TGTGCCAGCAGTGAACGCATGAACACTGAAGCTTTCTTT. Drawing the rest from reference TRBV2 and TRBJ1-1, the complete variable domain is EPEVTQTPSHQVTQMGQEVILRCVPISNHLYFYWYRQILGQKVEFLVSFYNNEISEKSEIFDDQFSVERPDGSNFTLKIRSTKLEDSAMYFCASSERMNTEAFFGQGTRLTVV.

The V call is TRBV6-5, the J call TRBJ2-1, with D uncertain. V was clipped by 6 bases and J by 9 bases, with 12 bases between them. The CDR3 is made up of 12 amino acids. The V gene's germline CDR1 is MNHEY and CDR2 SVGAGI. This CDR3 is CASSLNRAEQFF. The CDR3 DNA follows: TGTGCCAGCAGCCTAAACCGTGCTGAGCAGTTCTTC.

The chain carries TRBV15 and TRBJ2-4; D is unresolved. V lost 0 bases and J 9 bases, leaving 15 bases between the germline ends. Germline V lookup: CDR1 LNHNV, CDR2 YYDKDF (reference sequence). The CDR3 runs 15 residues. CDR3 amino acids: CATSRDSPILSIQYF. Written as DNA, the CDR3 is TGTGCCACCAGCAGAGATTCCCCCATACTCAGCATTCAGTACTTC.

This chain joins TRBV11-2 and TRBJ2-3; 10 nucleotides match TRBD2. The CDR3 has 18 amino acids. Germline assignment: CDR1 SGHAT and CDR2 FQNNGV. The V segment lost 3 bases and the J segment 0 bases; nucleotides outside the gene matches: 9. CDR3 region: CASSFLLAGTGSTDTQYF. The DNA for the CDR3 is TGTGCCAGCAGCTTTTTACTAGCGGGGACGGGGAGCACAGATACGCAGTATTTT.

In its sample, this clonotype was seen a few times. The chain employs TRBV5-1 and TRBJ2-5, with D unresolved. CDR3 length: 12 residues. Per germline, CDR1 SGHRS and CDR2 YFSETQ. V was shortened by 2 bases and J by 4 bases, with 6 bases between the two germline ends. Written as DNA, the CDR3 is TGCGCCAGCAGCTTTACCCCAGAGACCCAGTACTTC. It yields the protein CASSFTPETQYF.

This clonotype was counted between two and nine times. The CDR3 DNA reads as TGCGCCAGCAGCTATCAGGGGGATACGCAGTATTTT. This gives the protein CASSYQGDTQYF. V is TRBV5-1 and J is TRBJ2-3; possibly TRBD1 for D (6 bases). The CDR3 covers 12 residues. The V and J ends lost 3 bases and 6 bases respectively, with 8 bases between them. CDR1 is SGHRS, CDR2 YFSETQ, per germline.

This chain links TRBV7-9 with TRBJ2-3, with 8 bases aligning to TRBD2. The CDR3 spans 16 residues. V lost 5 bases to trimming and J lost 6 bases; unmatched junction nucleotides: 13. Germline-derived CDR1 and CDR2 are SEHNR and FQNEAQ (reference sequence). The CDR3 sequence: CASSAGTSRGGDTQYF. CDR3 bases: TGTGCCAGCAGCGCCGGCACCAGCCGGGGGGGGGATACGCAGTATTTT.

The J gene is TRBJ2-2, the V gene TRBV7-6, with D perhaps matching TRBD2 (7 bases). Germline V CDR1 and CDR2: SGHVS, FNYEAQ. V dropped 3 bases and J dropped 6 bases, with 14 bases sitting between them. The CDR3 is 15 residues long. CDR3 protein: CASSFGGGPPGELFF. CDR3 coding DNA: TGTGCCAGCAGCTTTGGGGGGGGCCCCCCCGGGGAGCTGTTTTTT.

The table lists this clonotype with a few counts. The J gene is TRBJ2-6, the V gene TRBV7-2; unclear D gene. This CDR3 has 16 residues. Trimming took 3 bases from V and 0 from J, leaving 9 bases between them. CDR1 SGHTA and CDR2 FQGNSA come from the germline V gene. DNA for the CDR3: TGTGCCAGCAGCTTTTGGGCCATCTCTGGGGCCAACGTCCTGACTTTC. This gives the protein CASSFWAISGANVLTF.

This CDR3 is CASSRSEGAPAYEQYF. DNA of the CDR3: TGTGCCAGCAGCCGCTCGGAGGGCGCTCCAGCCTACGAGCAGTACTTC. The chain links TRBV4-2 to TRBJ2-7; perhaps TRBD2 as D (6 bases). The CDR3 is 16 amino acids. Trimming shortened V by 4 bases and J by 2 bases, and 18 bases separated the two germline ends. CDR1 is LGHNA and CDR2 is YNFKEQ in the germline V gene.

For the CDR3, the DNA is TGTGCCAGCAGACTCGGGGGGGGAAGCTCCTATAATTCACCCCTCCACTTT. This encodes CASRLGGGSSYNSPLHF. This sequence joins TRBV28 and TRBJ1-6; D is perhaps TRBD1 (5 bases). The CDR3 spans 17 residues. The V end was cut by 6 bases, the J end by 0 bases, with 15 bases between. Per the germline V gene, CDR1 is MDHEN and CDR2 is SYDVKM.

V is TRBV12-3 or TRBV12-4 and J is TRBJ1-1, with 9 bases that match TRBD1. This CDR3 is built from 15 residues. V was clipped by 6 bases and J by 1 base; unmatched bases: 6. The CDR3 protein is CASRISDRGNTEAFF. CDR3 DNA: TGTGCCAGCAGAATTTCGGACAGGGGGAACACTGAAGCTTTCTTT.

This clonotype was recorded a few times. V usage is TRBV6-1 and J usage is TRBJ1-3, with D perhaps matching TRBD1 (5 bases). V shed 10 bases and J shed 0 bases, with 13 bases lying between them. The germline V gene has CDR1 MNHNS and CDR2 SASEGT. This CDR3 contains 14 residues. The DNA for the CDR3 is TGTGCCACCTCCACAGGCGCCTCTGGAAACACCATATATTTT. Protein sequence: CATSTGASGNTIYF.

This clonotype was counted a few times. CDR3 sequence: CATMSGPGDEQFF. In DNA, the CDR3 is TGTGCCACCATGTCAGGGCCGGGCGATGAGCAGTTCTTC. V is TRBV24-1 and J is TRBJ2-1; TRBD1 is a possible D gene (5 bases). Germline values: CDR1 KGHDR, CDR2 SFDVKD. V was cut by 8 bases and J by 8 bases, with 15 bases left in between. The CDR3 covers 13 residues.

This clonotype was counted only a few times. The chain couples TRBV7-2 to TRBJ2-7, with unresolved D. Germline V gene lookup returns CDR1 SGHTA and CDR2 FQGNSA. V lost 2 bases, J lost 2 bases, and 7 bases lay in between. The CDR3 totals 13 residues. CDR3 nucleotides: TGTGCCAGCAGCTTAACTTTTACCTACGAGCAGTACTTC. It encodes CASSLTFTYEQYF.

This clonotype has a handful of counts. The chain joins TRBV20-1 to TRBJ2-1; 9 bases match TRBD2. V was pared by 0 bases and J by 11 bases, with 11 bases of the junction left unmatched. The CDR3 length is 15 residues. CDR1 and CDR2 from the germline V gene are DFQATT and SNEGSKA (reference sequence). The CDR3 DNA reads TGCAGTGCTAGAGATCCTCGCGGGGGGGTCTATAAGCAGTTCTTC. Residues: CSARDPRGGVYKQFF.

The table lists this clonotype with a few counts. The chain has TRBV28 and TRBJ2-2; D possibly corresponds to TRBD1 (6 bases). Trimming stripped 11 bases from V and 0 bases from J, with 13 bases between. Germline V CDR1 and CDR2: MDHEN, SYDVKM. The CDR3 covers 14 residues. The CDR3, as DNA: TGTGCCCTGGGGGCAGCCCCGAACACCGGGGAGCTGTTTTTT. Translated, it gives CALGAAPNTGELFF.

This clonotype has just a few counts. The CDR3 region is CASSQGWLEKEQFF. In nucleotides, the CDR3 is TGCGCCAGCAGCCAAGGATGGTTAGAAAAGGAGCAGTTCTTC. V is TRBV4-1 and J is TRBJ2-1; unclear D gene. Per germline, CDR1 MGHRA and CDR2 YSYEKL. V was trimmed by 1 base and J by 10 bases, leaving 14 bases between them. The CDR3 sequence is 14 residues long.

The chain is built from TRBV12-5 and TRBJ1-2, with no clear D. The CDR3 totals 13 residues. Trimming pared 1 base from V and 8 bases from J, leaving 11 bases between. Germline loops: CDR1 LGHNT, CDR2 FRNRAP. The CDR3 DNA sequence: TGTGCTAGTGGTTTGGCAGGTCCGAGGGGCTACACCTTC. It is translated as CASGLAGPRGYTF.

The rearrangement joins TRBV27 to TRBJ2-5; 11 bases line up with TRBD1. Looked up from germline, CDR1 is MNHEY and CDR2 is SMNVEV (reference sequence). CDR3 size: 14 residues. V lost 1 base and J lost 11; bases outside the gene matches: 6. The CDR3 sequence is CASSLYGQGAPQYF. The DNA of the CDR3 is TGTGCCAGCAGTTTATATGGACAGGGGGCGCCGCAGTACTTC.

This clonotype has a handful of counts. The V call is TRBV25-1, the J call TRBJ1-1; D gene unclear. Trimming shortened V by 2 bases and J by 8 bases, and 6 bases separated the two germline ends. Germline CDR1 MGHDK, CDR2 SYGVNS. The CDR3 runs 11 residues. The CDR3 reads CASSEGGEAFF. CDR3 nucleotides: TGTGCCAGCAGTGAAGGAGGAGAAGCTTTCTTT.